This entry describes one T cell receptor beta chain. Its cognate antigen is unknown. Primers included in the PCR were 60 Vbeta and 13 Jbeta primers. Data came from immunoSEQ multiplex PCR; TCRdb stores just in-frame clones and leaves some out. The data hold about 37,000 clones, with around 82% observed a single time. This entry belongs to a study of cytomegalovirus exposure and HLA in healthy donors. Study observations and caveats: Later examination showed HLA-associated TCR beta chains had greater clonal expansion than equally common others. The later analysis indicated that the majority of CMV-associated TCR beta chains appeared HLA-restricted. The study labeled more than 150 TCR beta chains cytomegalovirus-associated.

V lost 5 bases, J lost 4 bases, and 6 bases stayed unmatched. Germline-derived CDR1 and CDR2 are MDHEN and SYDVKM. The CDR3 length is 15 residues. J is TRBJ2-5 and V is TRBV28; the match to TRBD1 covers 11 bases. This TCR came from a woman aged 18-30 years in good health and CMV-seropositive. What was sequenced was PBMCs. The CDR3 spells CASSATDRGLETQYF. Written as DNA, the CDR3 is TGTGCCAGCAGTGCGACGGACAGGGGGCTAGAGACCCAGTACTTC.